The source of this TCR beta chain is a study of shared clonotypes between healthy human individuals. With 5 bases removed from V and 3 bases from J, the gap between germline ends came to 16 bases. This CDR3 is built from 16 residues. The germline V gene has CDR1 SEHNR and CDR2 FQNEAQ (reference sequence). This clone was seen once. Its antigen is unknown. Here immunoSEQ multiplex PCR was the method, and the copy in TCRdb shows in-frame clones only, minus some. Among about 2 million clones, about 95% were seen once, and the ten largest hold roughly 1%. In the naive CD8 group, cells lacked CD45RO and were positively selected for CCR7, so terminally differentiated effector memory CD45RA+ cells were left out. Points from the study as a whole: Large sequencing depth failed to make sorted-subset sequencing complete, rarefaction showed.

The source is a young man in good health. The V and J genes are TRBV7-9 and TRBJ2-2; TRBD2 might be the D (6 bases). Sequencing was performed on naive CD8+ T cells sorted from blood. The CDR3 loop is CASSGGGGADTGELFF. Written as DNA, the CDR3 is TGTGCCAGCAGCGGAGGAGGAGGGGCGGACACCGGGGAGCTGTTTTTT.